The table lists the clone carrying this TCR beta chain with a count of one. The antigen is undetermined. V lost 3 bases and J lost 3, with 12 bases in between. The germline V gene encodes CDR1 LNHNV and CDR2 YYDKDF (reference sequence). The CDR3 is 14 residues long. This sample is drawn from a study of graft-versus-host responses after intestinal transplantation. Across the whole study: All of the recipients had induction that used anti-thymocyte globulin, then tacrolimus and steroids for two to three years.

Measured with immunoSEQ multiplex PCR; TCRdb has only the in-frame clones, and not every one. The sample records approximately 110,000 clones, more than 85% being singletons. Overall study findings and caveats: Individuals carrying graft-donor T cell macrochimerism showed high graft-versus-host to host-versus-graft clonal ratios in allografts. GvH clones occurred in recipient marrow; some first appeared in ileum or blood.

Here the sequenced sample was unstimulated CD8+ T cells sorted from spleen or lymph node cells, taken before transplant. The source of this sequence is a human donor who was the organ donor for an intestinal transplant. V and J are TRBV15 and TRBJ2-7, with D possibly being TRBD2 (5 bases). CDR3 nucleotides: TGTGCCACCAGCAGCGCCGGGAATCTCTACGAGCAGTACTTC. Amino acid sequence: CATSSAGNLYEQYF. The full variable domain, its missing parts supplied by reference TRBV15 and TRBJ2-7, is DAMVIQNPRYQVTQFGKPVTLSCSQTLNHNVMYWYQQKSSQAPKLLFHYYDKDFNNEADTPDNFQSRRPNTSFCFLDIRSPGLGDTAMYLCATSSAGNLYEQYFGPGTRLTVT.